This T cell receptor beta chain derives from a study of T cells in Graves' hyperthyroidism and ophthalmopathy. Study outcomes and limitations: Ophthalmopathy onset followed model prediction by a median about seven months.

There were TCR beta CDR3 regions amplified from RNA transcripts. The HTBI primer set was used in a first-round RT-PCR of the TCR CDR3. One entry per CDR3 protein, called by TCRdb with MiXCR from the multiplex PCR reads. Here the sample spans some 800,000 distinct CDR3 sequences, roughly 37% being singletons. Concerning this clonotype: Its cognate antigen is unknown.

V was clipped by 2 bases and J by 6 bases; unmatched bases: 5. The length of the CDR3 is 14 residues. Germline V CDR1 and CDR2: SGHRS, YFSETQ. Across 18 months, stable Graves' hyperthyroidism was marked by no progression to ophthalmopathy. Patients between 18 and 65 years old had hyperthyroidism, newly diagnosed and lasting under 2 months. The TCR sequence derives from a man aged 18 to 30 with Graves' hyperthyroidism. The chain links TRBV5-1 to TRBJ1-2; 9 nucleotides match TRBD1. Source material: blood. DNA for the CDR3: TGCGCCAGCAGCTTAACAGGGGGCTTGAATGGCTACACCTTC. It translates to CASSLTGGLNGYTF.